The present entry profiles one T cell receptor beta chain with its context. The sample comes from a study of blood T cell repertoires in COVID-19. Study-level background: From T cells, B-cell-depleted T cells, or PBMCs came the material, which was cDNA or gDNA.

Individuals aged roughly 18 to 95 years were recruited from fewer than 25 US areas. Membership in each cohort depended on participant-reported clinical history. There are 17 residues in the CDR3. V dropped 4 bases and J dropped 2; count of bases not matched to a gene: 9. CDR1 is LGHDT, CDR2 YNNKEL, per germline (reference sequence). In the original workflow: Scientists estimated how many nucleated cells there were by amplifying reference gene primers. Sequencing used immunoSEQ multiplex PCR; TCRdb keeps in-frame clones, though not all of them. V and J calls and clone size follow that table, whereas D and trimming were derived from the DNA. The sample includes some 130,000 clones, about 86% of them seen just once.

The origin of this receptor is a man aged 40-50 years with acute COVID-19. The sequencing input was PBMCs or T cells enriched from blood (not recorded which). The genes are TRBV3-1 (or the pseudogene TRBV3-2) and TRBJ2-3; 10 nucleotides agree with TRBD2. CDR3 nucleotides: TGTGCCAGCAGCCGAGGTAGCGGGGGGCTAGCCACAGATACGCAGTATTTT. As protein: CASSRGSGGLATDTQYF.